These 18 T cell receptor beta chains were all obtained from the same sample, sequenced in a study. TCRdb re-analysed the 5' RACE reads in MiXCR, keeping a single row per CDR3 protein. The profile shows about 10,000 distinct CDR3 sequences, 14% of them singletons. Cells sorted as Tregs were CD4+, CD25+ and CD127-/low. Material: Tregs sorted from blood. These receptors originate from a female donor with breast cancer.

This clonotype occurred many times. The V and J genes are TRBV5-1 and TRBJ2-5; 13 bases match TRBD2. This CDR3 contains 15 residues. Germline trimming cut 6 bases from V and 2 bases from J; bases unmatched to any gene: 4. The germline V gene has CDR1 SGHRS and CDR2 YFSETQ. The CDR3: CASMPGLAGQETQYF. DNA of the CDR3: TGCGCCAGCATGCCGGGACTAGCGGGACAAGAGACCCAGTACTTC.

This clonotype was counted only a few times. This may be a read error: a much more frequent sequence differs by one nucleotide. The CDR3 reads CASSLVVGTEACF. The CDR3 DNA is TGCGCCAGCAGCTTGGTTGTCGGAACTGAAGCTTGCTTT. The chain is built from TRBV5-1 and TRBJ1-1; D is ambiguous. The CDR3 is made up of 13 amino acids. The germline gives CDR1 SGHRS, CDR2 YFSETQ.

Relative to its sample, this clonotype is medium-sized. The CDR3 sequence is CASSLAGTHAYEQYF. The CDR3 DNA sequence: TGTGCCAGCAGCTTGGCCGGGACTCACGCCTACGAGCAGTACTTC. This chain links TRBV5-5 with TRBJ2-7; maybe TRBD2 (6 bases). Trimming shortened V by 0 bases and J by 2 bases, and 12 bases separated the two germline ends. Germline assignment: CDR1 SGHKS and CDR2 YYEKEE (reference sequence). This CDR3 has 15 residues.

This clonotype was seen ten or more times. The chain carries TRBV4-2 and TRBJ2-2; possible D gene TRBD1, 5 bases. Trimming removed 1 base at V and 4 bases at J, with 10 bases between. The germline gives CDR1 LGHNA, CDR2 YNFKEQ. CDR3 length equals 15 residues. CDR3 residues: CASSQASQGTGELFF. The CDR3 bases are TGTGCCAGCAGCCAAGCATCGCAGGGCACCGGGGAGCTGTTTTTT.

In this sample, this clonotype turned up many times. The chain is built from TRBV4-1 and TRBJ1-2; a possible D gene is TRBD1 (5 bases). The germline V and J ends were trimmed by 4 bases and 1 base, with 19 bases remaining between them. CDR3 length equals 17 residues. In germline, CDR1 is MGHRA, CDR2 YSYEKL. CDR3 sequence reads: CASSPLTVRGYNYGYTF. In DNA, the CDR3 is TGCGCCAGCAGCCCCCTGACAGTCCGGGGATATAACTATGGCTACACCTTC.

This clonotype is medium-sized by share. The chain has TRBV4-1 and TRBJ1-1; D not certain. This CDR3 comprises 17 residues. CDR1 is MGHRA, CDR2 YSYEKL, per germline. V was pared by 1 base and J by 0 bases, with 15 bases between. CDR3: CASSQGVFGIMNTEAFF. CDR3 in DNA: TGCGCCAGCAGCCAAGGCGTGTTCGGGATTATGAACACTGAAGCTTTCTTT.

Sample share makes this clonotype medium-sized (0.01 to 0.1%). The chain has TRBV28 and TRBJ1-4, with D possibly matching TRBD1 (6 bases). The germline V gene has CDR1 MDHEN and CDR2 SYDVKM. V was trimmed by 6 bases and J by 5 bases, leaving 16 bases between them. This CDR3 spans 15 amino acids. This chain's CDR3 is CASSQSQGPNEKLFF. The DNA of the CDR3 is TGTGCCAGCAGCCAATCACAGGGACCGAATGAAAAACTGTTTTTT.

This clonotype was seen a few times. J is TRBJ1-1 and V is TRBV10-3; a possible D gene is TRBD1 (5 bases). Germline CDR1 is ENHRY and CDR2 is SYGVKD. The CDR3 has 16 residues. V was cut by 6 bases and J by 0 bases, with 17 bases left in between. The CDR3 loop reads CAIRGSRGEMNTEAFF. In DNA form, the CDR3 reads TGTGCCATCAGGGGTTCACGGGGCGAAATGAACACTGAAGCTTTCTTT.

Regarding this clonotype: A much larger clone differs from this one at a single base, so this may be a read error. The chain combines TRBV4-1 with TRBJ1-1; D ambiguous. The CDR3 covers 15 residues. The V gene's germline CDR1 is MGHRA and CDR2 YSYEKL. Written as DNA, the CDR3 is TGCACCAGCAGCCAAGATTCCATCTATCGTAAGGAAGCTTTCTTT. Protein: CTSSQDSIYRKEAFF.

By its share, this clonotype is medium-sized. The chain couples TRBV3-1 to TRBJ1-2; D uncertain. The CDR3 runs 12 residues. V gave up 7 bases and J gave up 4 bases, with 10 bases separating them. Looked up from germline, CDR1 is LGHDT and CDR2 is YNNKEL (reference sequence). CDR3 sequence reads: CASKKGAYGYTF. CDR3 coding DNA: TGTGCCAGCAAAAAGGGTGCCTATGGCTACACCTTC.

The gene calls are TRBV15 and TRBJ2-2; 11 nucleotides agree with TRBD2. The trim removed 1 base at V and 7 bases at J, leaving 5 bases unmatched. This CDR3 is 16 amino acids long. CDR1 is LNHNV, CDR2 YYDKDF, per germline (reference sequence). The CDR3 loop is CATSRVLAGGGGELFF. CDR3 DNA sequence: TGTGCCACCAGCAGAGTCCTAGCGGGAGGTGGCGGGGAGCTGTTTTTT.

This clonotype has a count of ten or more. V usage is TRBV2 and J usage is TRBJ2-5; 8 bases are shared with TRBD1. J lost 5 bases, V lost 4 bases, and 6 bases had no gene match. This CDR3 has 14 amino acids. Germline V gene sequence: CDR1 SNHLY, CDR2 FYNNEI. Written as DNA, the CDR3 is TGTGCCAGCAGTGGGACAGGGTCGGGGGAGACCCAGTACTTC. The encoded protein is CASSGTGSGETQYF.

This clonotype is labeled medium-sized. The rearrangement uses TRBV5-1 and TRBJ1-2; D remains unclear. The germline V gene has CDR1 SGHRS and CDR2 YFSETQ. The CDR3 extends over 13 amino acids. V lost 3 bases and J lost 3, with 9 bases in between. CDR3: CASSSDGDYGYTF. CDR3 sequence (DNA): TGCGCCAGCAGCTCGGACGGCGACTATGGCTACACCTTC. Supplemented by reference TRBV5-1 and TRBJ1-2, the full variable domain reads KAGVTQTPRYLIKTRGQQVTLSCSPISGHRSVSWYQQTPGQGLQFLFEYFSETQRNKGNFPGRFSGRQFSNSRSEMNVSTLELGDSALYLCASSSDGDYGYTFGSGTRLTVV.

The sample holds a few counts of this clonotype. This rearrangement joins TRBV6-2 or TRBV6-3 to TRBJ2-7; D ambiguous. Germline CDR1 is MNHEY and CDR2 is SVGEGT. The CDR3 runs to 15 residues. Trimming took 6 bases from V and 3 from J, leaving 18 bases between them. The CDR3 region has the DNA TGTGCCAGCAGATGGGGTACTGGTAGACTCTACGAGCAGTACTTC. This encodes CASRWGTGRLYEQYF.

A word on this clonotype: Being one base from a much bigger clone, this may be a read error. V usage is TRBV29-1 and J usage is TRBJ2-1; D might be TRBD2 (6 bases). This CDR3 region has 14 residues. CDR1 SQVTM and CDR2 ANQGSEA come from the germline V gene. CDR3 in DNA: TGCAGCGCTGGCCTGGTGACTGGGGGGAATGAGCGGTTCTTC. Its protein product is CSAGLVTGGNERFF.

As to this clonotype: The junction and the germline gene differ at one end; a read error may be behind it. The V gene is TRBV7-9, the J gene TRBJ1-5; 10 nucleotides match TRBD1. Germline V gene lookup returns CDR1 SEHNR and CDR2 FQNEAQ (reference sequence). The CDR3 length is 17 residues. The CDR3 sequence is CASSFWTGGFGNRPQHF. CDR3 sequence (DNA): TGTGCCAGCAGCTTTTGGACAGGGGGGTTCGGCAATCGGCCCCAGCATTTT.

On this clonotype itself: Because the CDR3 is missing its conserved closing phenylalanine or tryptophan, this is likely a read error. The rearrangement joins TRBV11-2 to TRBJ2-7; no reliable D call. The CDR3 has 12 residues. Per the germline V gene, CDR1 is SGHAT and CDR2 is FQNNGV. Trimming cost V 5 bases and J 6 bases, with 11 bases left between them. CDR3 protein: CASSLTHFEQYL. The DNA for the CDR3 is TGTGCCAGCAGCCTTACACATTTCGAGCAGTACTTG.

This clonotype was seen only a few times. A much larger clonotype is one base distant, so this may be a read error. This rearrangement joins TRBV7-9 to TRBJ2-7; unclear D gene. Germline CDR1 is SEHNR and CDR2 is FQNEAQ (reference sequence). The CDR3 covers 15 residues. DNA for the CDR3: TGTGCCAGCAGCTTAGCTGGAGATCCAGCCTACGAGCAGCACTTC. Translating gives CASSLAGDPAYEQHF.